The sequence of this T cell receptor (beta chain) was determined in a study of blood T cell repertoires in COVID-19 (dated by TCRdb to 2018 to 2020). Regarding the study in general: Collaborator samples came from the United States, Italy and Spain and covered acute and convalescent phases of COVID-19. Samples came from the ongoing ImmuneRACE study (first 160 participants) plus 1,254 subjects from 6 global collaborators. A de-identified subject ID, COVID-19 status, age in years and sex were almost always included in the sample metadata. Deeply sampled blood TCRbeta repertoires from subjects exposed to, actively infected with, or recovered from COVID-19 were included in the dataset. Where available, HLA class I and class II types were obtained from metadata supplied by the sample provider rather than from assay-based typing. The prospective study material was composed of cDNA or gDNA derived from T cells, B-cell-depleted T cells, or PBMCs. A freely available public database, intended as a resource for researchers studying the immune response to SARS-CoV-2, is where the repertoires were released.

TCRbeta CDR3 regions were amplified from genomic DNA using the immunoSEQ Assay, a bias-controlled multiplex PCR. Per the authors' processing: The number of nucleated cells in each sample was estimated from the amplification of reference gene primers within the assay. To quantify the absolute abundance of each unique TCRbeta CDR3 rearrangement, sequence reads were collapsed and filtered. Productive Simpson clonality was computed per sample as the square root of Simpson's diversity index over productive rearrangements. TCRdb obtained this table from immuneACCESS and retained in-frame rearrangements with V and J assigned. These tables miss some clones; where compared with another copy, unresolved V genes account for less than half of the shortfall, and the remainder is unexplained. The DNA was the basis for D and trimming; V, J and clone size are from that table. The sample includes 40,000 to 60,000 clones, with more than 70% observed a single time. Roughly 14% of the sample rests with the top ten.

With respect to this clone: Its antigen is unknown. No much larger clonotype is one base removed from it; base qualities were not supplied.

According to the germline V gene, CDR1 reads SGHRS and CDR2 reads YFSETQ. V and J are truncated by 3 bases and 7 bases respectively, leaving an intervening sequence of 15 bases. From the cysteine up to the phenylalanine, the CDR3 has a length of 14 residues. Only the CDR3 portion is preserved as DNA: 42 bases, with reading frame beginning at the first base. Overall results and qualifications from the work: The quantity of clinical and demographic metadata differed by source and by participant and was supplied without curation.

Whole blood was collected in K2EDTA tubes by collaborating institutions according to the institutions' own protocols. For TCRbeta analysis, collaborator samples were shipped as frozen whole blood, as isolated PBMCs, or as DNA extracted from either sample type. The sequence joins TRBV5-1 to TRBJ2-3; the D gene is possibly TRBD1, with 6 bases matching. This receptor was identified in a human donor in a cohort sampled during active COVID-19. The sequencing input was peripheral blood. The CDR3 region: CASSSTGITNTQYF. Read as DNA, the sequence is TGCGCCAGCAGCTCAACAGGGATAACGAATACGCAGTATTTT.